A single sample is the source of the 8 T cell receptor beta chains below, sequenced in a study of identical twins. TCRdb independently ran MiXCR on the 5' RACE reads; one entry per CDR3 protein. Here the sample spans 400,000 to 500,000 distinct CDR3 sequences, 15% to 20% being singletons. The sample consisted of naive T cells sorted from blood. The origin of the receptors is a man aged 50 or older in good health.

The chain recombines TRBV6-5 with TRBJ1-2; tentatively, D is TRBD1 (5 bases). The V gene lost 0 bases and the J gene lost 0 bases, with 8 bases spanning the gap. From germline, CDR1 is MNHEY and CDR2 SVGAGI. The CDR3 is 15 residues long. The CDR3 here is CASSYSGGANYGYTF. For the CDR3, the DNA is TGTGCCAGCAGTTACTCCGGGGGTGCTAACTATGGCTACACCTTC.

This rearrangement joins TRBV29-1 to TRBJ1-1, with TRBD1 as a possible D gene (6 bases). Germline CDR1 reads SQVTM; CDR2 reads ANQGSEA. CDR3 length: 15 residues. Trimming removed 3 bases from V and 4 bases from J, with 18 bases in between. The CDR3 loop is CSVDLQGRRPTEAFF. DNA of the CDR3: TGCAGCGTTGACCTACAGGGTCGGCGTCCCACTGAAGCTTTCTTT.

This clonotype was detected only a few times. The chain combines TRBV20-1 with TRBJ2-3, with 7 nucleotides matching TRBD1. This CDR3 has 15 residues. From germline, CDR1 is DFQATT and CDR2 SNEGSKA (reference sequence). The J segment lost 5 bases and the V segment lost 1 base, leaving 9 bases of the junction unmatched. Here the CDR3 DNA reads TGCAGTGCTAGAGGCAGGGGGAAAACAGGAGATACGCAGTATTTT. Encoded protein: CSARGRGKTGDTQYF.

V gene TRBV14 combines with J gene TRBJ2-4, with 8 nucleotides matching TRBD1. Looked up from germline, CDR1 is SGHDN and CDR2 is FVKESK. The J segment lost 9 bases and the V segment lost 4 bases, leaving 8 bases of the junction unmatched. The CDR3 covers 14 residues. In DNA form, the CDR3 reads TGTGCCAGCAGCCTTGGACAGGGAGAGTTCATTCAGTACTTC. As protein: CASSLGQGEFIQYF.

This clonotype was seen repeatedly, ten times or more. CDR3 in DNA: TGCGCCAGCAGCCAAGGAATCCTAGGGGGACGCACAGATACGCAGTATTTT. Translated, it gives CASSQGILGGRTDTQYF. V is TRBV4-3 and J is TRBJ2-3; the D gene is possibly TRBD1 (6 bases). Deletions cut 1 base from V and 1 base from J, with 15 bases between. Germline assignment: CDR1 LGHNA and CDR2 YSLEER. The CDR3 runs 17 residues.

This clonotype came up many times. This sequence joins TRBV20-1 and TRBJ2-1, with TRBD2 matching 9 bases. With V trimmed by 6 bases and J by 7 bases, 10 bases remained unmatched. The CDR3 is made up of 14 amino acids. Germline CDR1 is DFQATT and CDR2 is SNEGSKA (reference sequence). Here the CDR3 reads CSAGKTSGPNEQFF. In DNA, the CDR3 is TGCAGTGCCGGAAAGACTAGCGGCCCAAATGAGCAGTTCTTC.

The sample holds a few counts of this clonotype. The CDR3 DNA follows: TGCAGCGTTGAAGAAGACGGGGGGTACTACGAGCAGTACTTC. Translating gives CSVEEDGGYYEQYF. The V gene is TRBV29-1, the J gene TRBJ2-7; 7 nucleotides agree with TRBD2. The CDR3 runs 14 residues. Germline CDR1 SQVTM, CDR2 ANQGSEA. The V and J ends lost 0 bases and 3 bases, in that order; junction bases with no gene match: 5.

This clonotype came up a few times. The chain uses TRBV5-1 and TRBJ2-3; D not certain. Looked up from germline, CDR1 is SGHRS and CDR2 is YFSETQ. Trimming took off 0 bases at V and 3 bases at J, with 11 bases between the two ends. The CDR3 has 15 residues. The CDR3 region has the DNA TGCGCCAGCAGCTTGGAGGCTGGGGATACAGATACGCAGTATTTT. This encodes CASSLEAGDTDTQYF.